The clone carrying this T cell receptor beta chain was seen repeatedly, ten times or more. Its antigen is not known. These data originate in a study of neurological immune-mediated disorders. General study results and limits: Across subjects, expanded clones had no CDR3 amino acid sequences in common, pointing to private repertoires in all groups.

TCRdb ran MiXCR on the 5' RACE reads and lists one entry per CDR3 protein. The table includes about 59,000 distinct CDR3 sequences, less than 4% detected once. The sequencing sample was made of PBMCs. This TCR was sampled from a woman between 45 and 60 years old with multiple sclerosis.

DNA for the CDR3: TGTGCCAGCAGCCCCTTTCTCCCGAACACCGGGGAGCTGTTTTTT. It specifies CASSPFLPNTGELFF. This chain uses TRBV6-5 with TRBJ2-2; no definite D call. The germline V gene encodes CDR1 MNHEY and CDR2 SVGAGI. Trimming took off 6 bases at V and 0 bases at J, with 11 bases between the two ends. The CDR3 totals 15 residues.